A single sample gave rise to the 15 T cell receptor beta chains below, sequenced in a study of T cell repertoires in cytomegalovirus infection (dated 2019 in TCRdb). Data came from an Illumina HiSeq 1500. The public reads were quality trimmed at Q25 with fastp and then assembled into clones with MiXCR by TCRdb, keeping productive beta chains. Every CDR3 protein is listed once, alongside the most common genes and DNA of its rows. Across this sample there are some 300,000 distinct CDR3 sequences, with 17% seen only once. Of the sample, about 12% is held by the ten largest clones. The sequenced material came from PBMCs. The receptors derive from a human donor in good health (CMV status not recorded). Some clones in this sample may be carry-over from other donors' samples.

In this sample, this clonotype turned up many times. The rearrangement uses TRBV28 and TRBJ1-3; D is undetermined. Trimming stripped 2 bases from V and 3 bases from J, with 8 bases between. CDR1 and CDR2 (germline): MDHEN, SYDVKM. The CDR3 totals 14 residues. CDR3 DNA sequence: TGTGCCAGCAGTTTAATAGGGAATGGAAACACCATATATTTT. Its translation: CASSLIGNGNTIYF. Drawing the rest from reference TRBV28 and TRBJ1-3, the complete variable domain is DVKVTQSSRYLVKRTGEKVFLECVQDMDHENMFWYRQDPGLGLRLIYFSYDVKMKEKGDIPEGYSVSREKKERFSLILESASTNQTSMYLCASSLIGNGNTIYFGEGSWLTVV.

V is TRBV10-3 and J is TRBJ2-7, with 7 bases matching TRBD1. The germline V gene encodes CDR1 ENHRY and CDR2 SYGVKD. CDR3 length: 15 amino acids. Unmatched junction bases numbered 5, after V lost 3 bases and J lost 0 bases. CDR3 in DNA: TGTGCCATCAGTGACCCGGGACAGAGCTCCTACGAGCAGTACTTC. This sequence encodes CAISDPGQSSYEQYF.

The V and J genes are TRBV20-1 and TRBJ1-3, with D perhaps matching TRBD1 (6 bases). The germline V gene has CDR1 DFQATT and CDR2 SNEGSKA (reference sequence). Trimming stripped 3 bases from V and 2 bases from J, with 17 bases between. The CDR3 loop spans 16 amino acids. DNA of the CDR3: TGCAGTGCTAGGAGAGGAGGGAGGGGGGCTGGAAACACCATATATTTT. As protein: CSARRGGRGAGNTIYF.

The chain is built from TRBV18 and TRBJ2-7; 9 positions match TRBD2. Germline V gene data show CDR1 as KGHSH and CDR2 as LQKENI. This CDR3 has 14 amino acids. V dropped 4 bases and J dropped 9; count of bases not matched to a gene: 10. The CDR3 nucleotides are TGTGCCAGCTCACGCGCGGGGGGGTTCCACGGGCAGTACTTC. Translation gives CASSRAGGFHGQYF. Full variable domain (remainder filled in from reference TRBV18 and TRBJ2-7): NAGVMQNPRHLVRRRGQEARLRCSPMKGHSHVYWYRQLPEEGLKFMVYLQKENIIDESGMPKERFSAEFPKEGPSILRIQQVVRGDSAAYFCASSRAGGFHGQYFGPGTRLTVT.

This clonotype has a count of ten or more. The chain has TRBV20-1 and TRBJ2-7; the D gene could be TRBD1 or TRBD2 (5 bases each). The germline gives CDR1 DFQATT, CDR2 SNEGSKA (reference sequence). The V and J ends lost 2 bases and 2 bases respectively, with 13 bases between them. This CDR3 has 14 residues. CDR3 coding DNA: TGCAGTGCTAGACTGTCGGGACGGACCTACGAGCAGTACTTC. Residues: CSARLSGRTYEQYF.

Ten or more counts support this clonotype. The chain couples TRBV28 to TRBJ2-5, with D perhaps matching TRBD1 (6 bases). The CDR3 length is 14 residues. Trimming shortened V by 5 bases and J by 3 bases, and 13 bases separated the two germline ends. Germline CDR1 and CDR2: MDHEN and SYDVKM. CDR3 loop: CASSLPGQKETQYF. As DNA, the CDR3 is TGTGCCAGCAGTCTACCCGGACAGAAAGAGACCCAGTACTTC.

In this sample, this clonotype turned up many times. The chain couples TRBV28 to TRBJ1-1; D remains ambiguous. Trimming left V 2 bases short and J 0 bases short, with 13 bases between. The germline V gene has CDR1 MDHEN and CDR2 SYDVKM. This CDR3 region has 16 residues. CDR3 sequence (DNA): TGTGCCAGCAGTTTAGCGTCAGGCGGCGTGAACACTGAAGCTTTCTTT. Protein product: CASSLASGGVNTEAFF.

This clonotype was seen a single time. This chain joins TRBV5-1 and TRBJ1-1; TRBD1 matches at 7 bases. V was clipped by 4 bases and J by 3 bases; unmatched bases: 12. The germline gives CDR1 SGHRS, CDR2 YFSETQ. The CDR3 totals 16 residues. In DNA form, the CDR3 reads TGCGCCAGCAGCCGAATCGGGACAGAATATTACACTGAAGCTTTCTTT. Its protein is CASSRIGTEYYTEAFF.

This clonotype was picked up many times. The chain carries TRBV7-2 and TRBJ2-7; TRBD1 agrees at 10 bases. From germline, CDR1 is SGHTA and CDR2 FQGNSA. The CDR3 contains 15 residues. V shed 7 bases, J shed 2 bases, and the junction held 8 bases outside the gene matches. The CDR3 protein is CASTLGGTGAYEQYF. DNA for the CDR3: TGTGCCAGCACCCTGGGGGGGACAGGGGCCTACGAGCAGTACTTC.

As concerns this clonotype: A much larger clone lies one base from this, so it may be a read error. The CDR3 does not close with the conserved phenylalanine or tryptophan, likely indicating a read error. V usage is TRBV4-2 and J usage is TRBJ2-3, with 15 positions matching TRBD2. The CDR3 is 18 amino acids. J was trimmed by 4 bases and V by 0 bases; bases with no gene match: 5. CDR1 is LGHNA, CDR2 YNFKEQ, per germline. In nucleotides, the CDR3 is TGTGCCAGCAGCCAAGAAGGGGGACTAGCGGGGGGCCCAGATACGCAGTATTTA. This codes for CASSQEGGLAGGPDTQYL.

This clonotype was seen a handful of times. The rearrangement joins TRBV4-1 to TRBJ2-7; 9 nucleotides line up with TRBD1. V lost 0 bases, J lost 6 bases, and 12 bases stayed unmatched. This CDR3 comprises 17 residues. CDR1 and CDR2 (germline): MGHRA, YSYEKL. The chain's CDR3 is CASSQDWKRTGASEQYF. For the CDR3, the DNA is TGCGCCAGCAGCCAAGATTGGAAGCGGACAGGGGCCTCCGAGCAGTACTTC.

The V and J genes are TRBV20-1 and TRBJ2-7; D is unclear. Trimming removed 0 bases from V and 4 bases from J, with 16 bases in between. Looked up from germline, CDR1 is DFQATT and CDR2 is SNEGSKA (reference sequence). The CDR3 runs to 15 residues. DNA of the CDR3: TGCAGTGCTAGAGATCCCCAAGGTGGGCCGTACGAGCAGTACTTC. It is translated as CSARDPQGGPYEQYF.

This clonotype was counted ten times or more. The chain recombines TRBV6-1 with TRBJ1-4; D uncertain. The V gene's germline CDR1 is MNHNS and CDR2 SASEGT. There are 14 residues in the CDR3. The V and J ends lost 4 bases and 2 bases respectively, with 8 bases between them. CDR3 amino acids: CASSGTVTNEKLFF. In DNA form, the CDR3 reads TGTGCCAGCAGTGGAACGGTGACTAATGAAAAACTGTTTTTT.

The chain uses TRBV4-1 and TRBJ2-5, with TRBD1 identical over 7 bases. CDR3 length equals 16 residues. Germline trimming cut 1 base from V and 5 bases from J; bases unmatched to any gene: 10. The V gene's germline CDR1 is MGHRA and CDR2 YSYEKL. The CDR3 reads CASSQANRGYSETQYF. CDR3 DNA sequence: TGCGCCAGCAGCCAAGCAAACAGGGGTTACTCGGAGACCCAGTACTTC.

This clonotype was counted once. The chain couples TRBV12-3 or TRBV12-4 to TRBJ1-5, with D tentatively TRBD1 (5 bases). The CDR3 is 13 residues long. The ends were cut back, 3 bases at V and 7 bases at J, with 10 bases in the middle. The chain's CDR3 is CASSFRARQPQHF. Here the CDR3 DNA reads TGTGCCAGCAGTTTCAGGGCGCGGCAGCCCCAGCATTTT.